This TCR beta chain originates from a study of OX40 agonist ivuxolimab in advanced cancers. Findings of the study overall: Expanded peripheral T cells had an undetermined antigen specificity.

This CDR3 is 17 amino acids long. The V and J ends lost 1 base and 0 bases respectively, with 13 bases between them. From germline, CDR1 is SEHNR and CDR2 FQNEAQ (reference sequence). For this clone: Its target is not known.

The data were produced by immunoSEQ multiplex PCR, yet TCRdb's version contains in-frame clones alone and is incomplete. The data contain roughly 70,000 clones, approximately 85% of them singletons. Sequences were derived from CD4+ or CD8+ T cells sorted from blood, sampled in a trial of the OX40 agonist ivuxolimab. This receptor was taken from an adult with an advanced solid tumor such as melanoma, head and neck, liver or kidney cancer. This rearrangement joins TRBV7-9 to TRBJ2-1, with unresolved D. The CDR3 bases are TGTGCCAGCAGCTTAGGGCCAGTTTATTCCTCCTACAATGAGCAGTTCTTC. This sequence encodes CASSLGPVYSSYNEQFF.